Following are 12 T cell receptor beta chains from one sample sequenced in a study of control samples from healthy donors and cancer patients. Data came from immunoSEQ multiplex PCR; TCRdb stores just in-frame clones and leaves some out. The table shows some 97,000 clones, with roughly 87% occurring only once. Sequences were obtained from blood. These receptors all come from a woman aged 50 to 60 in good health.

This chain links TRBV19 with TRBJ1-2; D unclear. Germline V lookup: CDR1 LNHDA, CDR2 SQIVND (reference sequence). Trimming pared 10 bases from V and 6 bases from J, leaving 24 bases between. The CDR3 totals 15 residues. CDR3 loop: CATQFFPGSSHGYTF. The DNA of the CDR3 is TGTGCCACTCAATTTTTCCCGGGGAGTTCCCATGGCTACACCTTC.

This sequence joins TRBV7-2 and TRBJ1-2; no clear D. The CDR3 sequence is 12 residues long. V was pared by 4 bases and J by 7 bases, with 10 bases between. Germline CDR1 and CDR2: SGHTA and FQGNSA. CDR3 coding DNA: TGTGCCAGCAGCTACTCGGACGGTGGCTACACCTTC. It yields the protein CASSYSDGGYTF. Combining the CDR3 with reference TRBV7-2 and TRBJ1-2 gives the whole variable domain GAGVSQSPSNKVTEKGKDVELRCDPISGHTALYWYRQSLGQGLEFLIYFQGNSAPDKSGLPSDRFSAERTGGSVSTLTIQRTQQEDSAVYLCASSYSDGGYTFGSGTRLTVV.

The chain has TRBV7-9 and TRBJ2-4, with TRBD2 identical over 7 bases. Germline loops: CDR1 SEHNR, CDR2 FQNEAQ (reference sequence). This CDR3 has 17 residues. V was clipped by 1 base and J by 0 bases; unmatched bases: 6. CDR3 bases: TGTGCCAGCAGCTTAGATGGGGACTACCTAGCCAAAAACATTCAGTACTTC. Protein: CASSLDGDYLAKNIQYF.

The J gene is TRBJ2-7, the V gene TRBV27, with a weak D call TRBD2 (6 bases). Germline CDR1 and CDR2: MNHEY and SMNVEV (reference sequence). The CDR3 totals 16 residues. Trimming left V 4 bases short and J 2 bases short, with 18 bases between. The CDR3 nucleotides are TGTGCCAGCAGTTCAGGACCGGGGGTTCTCCCCTACGAGCAGTACTTC. Translating it yields CASSSGPGVLPYEQYF.

V and J are TRBV3-1 (or the pseudogene TRBV3-2) and TRBJ2-3, with TRBD2 as a possible D gene (6 bases). CDR1 and CDR2 (germline): LGHDT, YNNKEL (reference sequence). The CDR3 totals 22 residues. V was cut by 5 bases and J by 2 bases, with 35 bases left in between. The CDR3 DNA reads TGTGCCAGCAGCACGAAGGGCCGCCCACCGGGTGTGGCGCGGGGATACACAGATACGCAGTATTTT. This codes for CASSTKGRPPGVARGYTDTQYF.

This clone was counted a single time. The V and J genes are TRBV10-3 and TRBJ2-2; TRBD1 matches 7 bases. Germline assignment: CDR1 ENHRY and CDR2 SYGVKD. Trimming removed 5 bases from V and 4 bases from J; junction bases left unmatched: 1. The CDR3 totals 13 residues. CDR3 bases: TGTGCCATCAGTCGGGACAGCACCGGGGAGCTGTTTTTT. Its protein is CAISRDSTGELFF.

The chain carries TRBV30 and TRBJ2-4; D unresolved. V was shortened by 2 bases and J by 8 bases, with 13 bases between the two germline ends. Germline V gene data show CDR1 as GTSNPN and CDR2 as SVGIG (reference sequence). This CDR3 comprises 13 residues. Written as DNA, the CDR3 is TGTGCCTGGAGTAGCCGAGGTAGGGACATTCAGTACTTC. Encoded protein: CAWSSRGRDIQYF.

The chain has TRBV5-5 and TRBJ2-5; D not certain. Trimming took 1 base from V and 5 from J, leaving 15 bases between them. From germline, CDR1 is SGHKS and CDR2 YYEKEE (reference sequence). The CDR3 runs to 15 residues. DNA of the CDR3: TGTGCCAGCAGCTTGTGGCTCTCCAGTCGGGAGACCCAGTACTTC. Encoded protein: CASSLWLSSRETQYF.

V usage is TRBV2 and J usage is TRBJ1-6; TRBD1 aligns across 8 bases. Germline CDR1 SNHLY, CDR2 FYNNEI. The CDR3 is 15 residues long. The V segment lost 7 bases and the J segment 6 bases; nucleotides outside the gene matches: 8. The CDR3 protein is CASNGQGFTNSPLHF. CDR3 in DNA: TGTGCCAGCAACGGACAGGGTTTTACTAATTCACCCCTCCACTTT.

This clone has only a few counts. J is TRBJ1-2 and V is TRBV10-3; no reliable D call. The V gene lost 2 bases and the J gene lost 0 bases, with 10 bases spanning the gap. CDR1 ENHRY and CDR2 SYGVKD come from the germline V gene. The CDR3 loop spans 15 amino acids. The DNA for the CDR3 is TGTGCCATCAGTGAGAACGGCTTAGCTAACTATGGCTACACCTTC. Translated: CAISENGLANYGYTF.

The V call is TRBV3-1 (or the pseudogene TRBV3-2), the J call TRBJ1-1; D is undetermined. The V end lost 0 bases, the J end lost 4 bases, and 9 bases lay between the germline ends. CDR3 size: 14 residues. From germline, CDR1 is LGHDT and CDR2 YNNKEL (reference sequence). The CDR3 loop is CASSQDGGATEAFF. The DNA of the CDR3 is TGTGCCAGCAGCCAAGATGGCGGTGCCACTGAAGCTTTCTTT.

In this sample, this clone turned up a few times. The chain carries TRBV10-1 and TRBJ2-7, with D unclear. The CDR3 extends over 13 amino acids. The germline CDR1 and CDR2 sequences are WNHNN and SYGVQD (reference sequence). V was pared by 6 bases and J by 2 bases, with 11 bases between. Written as DNA, the CDR3 is TGCGCCAGCAGCCAGAGTGGAGCCTACGAGCAGTACTTC. Translating gives CASSQSGAYEQYF.